These T cell receptor beta chains were read from a single sample in a study of regulatory T cells in long-lasting Graves disease. TCRdb passed the multiplex PCR reads through MiXCR, listing each CDR3 protein once. The table lists about 530,000 distinct CDR3 sequences, roughly 16% of them singletons. The sample also formed part of further work on T cells in Graves' hyperthyroidism and ophthalmopathy.

The sample here was peripheral blood mononuclear cells (PBMCs), taken at new diagnosis, from a patient treated with antithyroid drugs. These receptors all stem from a woman aged 40 to 65 with Graves disease. The CDR3 runs from the conserved cysteine through the conserved F or W. A D gene is named only where the DNA matches it firmly. Clone sizes are given selectively: once, few, many, or a class where the clone is expanded.

TRBD1 | TRBJ2-1 | many | TRBV7-9 | TGTGCCAGCGGCCGGGACAGATACAATGAGCAGTTCTTC | CASGRDRYNEQFF
TRBD1 | TRBJ1-5 | - | TRBV12-3/TRBV12-4 | TGTGCCAGCAGTCGACAGGGGCGGCCCCAGCATTTT | CASSRQGRPQHF
- | TRBJ2-7 | many | TRBV2 | TGTGCCAGCAGTGAAGCGCTTGGGCAGGGGAGGGACGAGCAGTACTTC | CASSEALGQGRDEQYF
TRBD2 | TRBJ2-5 | many | TRBV2 | TGTGCCAGCAGGATAGCGGGGAAACAAGAGACCCAGTACTTC | CASRIAGKQETQYF
TRBD1 | TRBJ1-2 | many | TRBV6-2/TRBV6-3 | TGTGCCAGCACCCAGACAGGGGGCCACTATGGCTACACCTTC | CASTQTGGHYGYTF
- | TRBJ1-6 | - | TRBV12-3/TRBV12-4 | TGTGCCAGCAGTTTAGGACTCGGGGACACGGATAATTCACCCCTCCACTTT | CASSLGLGDTDNSPLHF
- | TRBJ1-4 | many | TRBV12-3/TRBV12-4 | TGTGCCAGCAGTTTAGGCCCGGAAAAACTGTTTTTT | CASSLGPEKLFF
- | TRBJ1-1 | few | TRBV19 | TGTGCCAGTAGTATAGATGACCTCGGGAACACTGAAGCTTTCTTT | CASSIDDLGNTEAFF
- | TRBJ1-1 | few | TRBV28 | TGCGCCAGCAGCCACTCGCGCCGAGGGACGGCGAACACTGAGGCTTTCTTT | CASSHSRRGTANTEAFF
- | TRBJ2-1 | - | TRBV19 | TGTGCCAGTAGTATAGAATCGGCCAGCTCCTACAATGAGCAGTTCTTC | CASSIESASSYNEQFF
- | TRBJ1-4 | few | TRBV10-1 | TGCGCCAGCAGTGAAGCGGGGGGATTAGAAGAAAAACTGTTTTTT | CASSEAGGLEEKLFF
- | TRBJ1-2 | many | TRBV6-2/TRBV6-3 | TGTGCCAGCAGCCGCGACAGTAACTATGGCTACACCTTC | CASSRDSNYGYTF
TRBD1 | TRBJ1-2 | many | TRBV7-2 | TGTGCCAGCACCTCGGACAGGGGCAACTATGGCTACACCTTC | CASTSDRGNYGYTF
TRBD1 | TRBJ1-5 | many | TRBV2 | TGTGCCAGCAGGACAGGGGCGACTCAGCCCCAGCATTTT | CASRTGATQPQHF
TRBD2 | TRBJ2-1 | - | TRBV19 | TGTGCCAGTAGAATCTGGGCGGGGGGGTCCTACAATGAGCAGTTCTTC | CASRIWAGGSYNEQFF
TRBD1 | TRBJ1-1 | many | TRBV12-3/TRBV12-4 | TGTGCCAGCAGTTTGGGGACAGGTAAAGCTTTCTTT | CASSLGTGKAFF
- | TRBJ2-3 | - | TRBV7-9 | TGTGCCAGCAGCAACGACCCGCAGGGGTCAGATACGCAGTATTTT | CASSNDPQGSDTQYF
- | TRBJ1-3 | - | TRBV10-3 | TGTGCCATCAGTGGGCGGGGCGCGGACTCTGGAAACACCATATATTTT | CAISGRGADSGNTIYF
TRBD1 | TRBJ1-5 | many | TRBV12-3/TRBV12-4 | TGTGCCAGCACCCAGGGGGTGGGTCAGCCCCAGCATTTT | CASTQGVGQPQHF
- | TRBJ2-7 | - | TRBV5-4 | TGTGCCAGCAGCTCACGACAGTCCTACGAGCAGTACTTC | CASSSRQSYEQYF
TRBD1 | TRBJ2-7 | few | TRBV6-4 | TGTGCCAGCAGTTACCTTCGATCGGGACAGGGGATACACGAGCAGTACTTC | CASSYLRSGQGIHEQYF
- | TRBJ1-2 | few | TRBV7-8 | TGTGCCAGCAGCTACCGACCTTGGGACCTATCCTATGGCTACACCTTC | CASSYRPWDLSYGYTF
- | TRBJ2-5 | many | TRBV30 | TGTGCCTGGAGCAGGGACGGTGGAGAGACCCAGTACTTC | CAWSRDGGETQYF
- | TRBJ2-1 | few | TRBV7-3 | TGTGCCAGCAGCTTAGGGCTCGGATATGAGCAGTTCTTC | CASSLGLGYEQFF
- | TRBJ2-5 | few | TRBV3-1 | TGTGCCAGCAGCCCCACGGCGGAGTATGGGTTCGTAGAGACCCAGTACTTC | CASSPTAEYGFVETQYF
TRBD1 | TRBJ2-3 | - | TRBV19 | TGTGCCAGTCGGTCGGGGACAGGGGGCACAGATACGCAGTATTTT | CASRSGTGGTDTQYF
- | TRBJ1-2 | many | TRBV12-3/TRBV12-4 | TGTGCCAGCAGTTTTTCGGGAGAAGGCTACACCTTC | CASSFSGEGYTF
TRBD1 | TRBJ2-2 | few | TRBV2 | TGTGCCAGCAGACAGGGGGTCGCCGGGGAGCTGTTTTTT | CASRQGVAGELFF
TRBD1 | TRBJ2-7 | few | TRBV11-2 | TGTGCCAGCAGCTCGACAGGGACCGAGCAGTACTTC | CASSSTGTEQYF
- | TRBJ1-1 | many | TRBV18 | TGTGCCAGCTCACCATGGGAGACTGAAGCTTTCTTT | CASSPWETEAFF
- | TRBJ1-2 | many | TRBV2 | TGTGCCAGCACCTGGGCTGATTATGGCTACACCTTC | CASTWADYGYTF
- | TRBJ1-1 | few | TRBV4-2 | TGTGCCAGCAGCCAATCCGACGGGAGGACTGAAGCTTTCTTT | CASSQSDGRTEAFF
TRBD1 | TRBJ1-1 | - | TRBV5-5 | TGTGCCAGCAGTAAAGGGACAGGGGGGGCCCACACTGAAGCTTTCTTT | CASSKGTGGAHTEAFF
- | TRBJ1-3 | - | TRBV9 | TGTGCCAGCAGCGTAGCTCCCGACTCTGGAAACACCATATATTTT | CASSVAPDSGNTIYF
TRBD2 | TRBJ2-3 | - | TRBV3-1 | TGTGCCAGCAGCCAAGGTCAAGCGGGGGCAGATACGCAGTATTTT | CASSQGQAGADTQYF
- | TRBJ1-5 | many | TRBV5-1 | TGCGCCAGCAGCTTTAGCGGGTTGCAGCCCCAGCATTTT | CASSFSGLQPQHF
- | TRBJ1-1 | many | TRBV5-1 | TGCGCCAGCAAGGAGGGGACGAACACTGAAGCTTTCTTT | CASKEGTNTEAFF
- | TRBJ2-2 | - | TRBV3-1 | TGTGCCAGCAGCTTCTGGACCGATAGAACCGGGGAGCTGTTTTTT | CASSFWTDRTGELFF
- | TRBJ2-5 | - | TRBV4-1 | TGCGCCAGCAGCCTCATCACGGAAGAGACCCAGTACTTC | CASSLITEETQYF
- | TRBJ2-1 | many | TRBV12-3/TRBV12-4 | TGTGCCAGCAGTTTAGAATCGACTTACAATGAGCAGTTCTTC | CASSLESTYNEQFF
- | TRBJ1-2 | many | TRBV7-9 | TGTGCCAGCAGCGAGGGCACCACTAACTATGGCTACACCTTC | CASSEGTTNYGYTF
- | TRBJ1-1 | many | TRBV20-1 | TGCAGTGCACCCCCTGCGGGTGGGGGCACTGAAGCTTTCTTT | CSAPPAGGGTEAFF
TRBD2 | TRBJ2-5 | many | TRBV7-2 | TGTGCCAGCAGCTTGGGACTAGCGGGCCAAGAGACCCAGTACTTC | CASSLGLAGQETQYF
TRBD1 | TRBJ1-1 | - | TRBV5-1 | TGCGCCAGCAGCTTGCGACAGGGGGGCTTGTACACTGAAGCTTTCTTT | CASSLRQGGLYTEAFF
TRBD2 | TRBJ2-1 | few | TRBV7-9 | TGTGCCAGCAGCTCTATAGGACTAGCGGCCCACAATGAGCAGTTCTTC | CASSSIGLAAHNEQFF
TRBD1 | TRBJ1-1 | - | TRBV13 | TGTGCCAGCAGCCGTGGACAGGGAGACACTGAAGCTTTCTTT | CASSRGQGDTEAFF
- | TRBJ2-2 | many | TRBV11-3 | TGTGCCAGCAGCCCGAATCGGGGGCTGAACACCGGGGAGCTGTTTTTT | CASSPNRGLNTGELFF
- | TRBJ1-1 | many | TRBV5-1 | TGCGCCAGCAGCTCCACCTTGGACACTGAAGCTTTCTTT | CASSSTLDTEAFF
- | TRBJ2-7 | many | TRBV2 | TGTGCCAGCAGTGAAGCGCAGACCTACGAGCAGTACTTC | CASSEAQTYEQYF
- | TRBJ1-1 | many | TRBV2 | TGTGCCAGCAGTGAAACGCGACAGCTAACTGAAGCTTTCTTT | CASSETRQLTEAFF
TRBD1 | TRBJ1-2 | - | TRBV15 | TGTGCCACCAGCAGCTTATGGACAGGGTTTGATGGCTACACCTTC | CATSSLWTGFDGYTF
TRBD1 | TRBJ2-5 | few | TRBV5-1 | TGCGCCAGCAGCTTGTTCCGGACAGGGGAGGAGACCCAGTACTTC | CASSLFRTGEETQYF
- | TRBJ1-5 | few | TRBV4-1 | TGCGCCACCCGCCGGGACACCTATAGCAATCAGCCCCAGCATTTT | CATRRDTYSNQPQHF
TRBD1 | TRBJ2-7 | few | TRBV3-1 | TGTGCCAGCAGCCCAAGGACAGGGTCCTCCGAGCAGTACTTC | CASSPRTGSSEQYF
- | TRBJ2-7 | many | TRBV7-2 | TGTGCCAGCAGCTTAGCGTACCAATACGAGCAGTACTTC | CASSLAYQYEQYF
- | TRBJ1-1 | - | TRBV7-9 | TGTGCCAGCAGCTCCCCGGGGAGCACTGAAGCTTTCTTT | CASSSPGSTEAFF
TRBD1 | TRBJ1-2 | few | TRBV29-1 | TGCAGCGTTGGGACAGGGGGGGAACGTGGCTACACCTTC | CSVGTGGERGYTF